Below are 9 T cell receptor beta chains sequenced from a single sample in a study of cytomegalovirus exposure and HLA in healthy donors. PCR used 60 Vbeta primers and 13 Jbeta primers. Generated by immunoSEQ multiplex PCR, the TCRdb table keeps only in-frame clones and is missing some. The data show 250,000 to 300,000 clones, around 90% seen once. Source material: PBMCs. All receptors derive from a girl between 2 and 10 years old in good health and CMV-seronegative.

In DNA form, the CDR3 reads TGTGCCAGCAGCCCACTCCCCGGGACAGGTTTCAATCAGCCCCAGCATTTT. Its protein product is CASSPLPGTGFNQPQHF. V usage is TRBV11-2 and J usage is TRBJ1-5; 8 bases fit TRBD1. The germline gives CDR1 SGHAT, CDR2 FQNNGV. J lost 3 bases, V lost 5 bases, and 12 bases had no gene match. CDR3 length equals 17 residues.

The chain carries TRBV6-1 and TRBJ1-5, with D tentatively TRBD1 (5 bases). The CDR3 contains 15 residues. Germline lookup yields CDR1 MNHNS and CDR2 SASEGT. The ends were cut back, 7 bases at V and 2 bases at J, with 15 bases in the middle. The CDR3 protein is CASMVQLQGNQPQHF. The DNA of the CDR3 is TGTGCCAGCATGGTTCAGTTACAGGGCAATCAGCCCCAGCATTTT.

This chain connects TRBV4-2 to TRBJ1-2; 8 nucleotides match TRBD1. V lost 3 bases and J lost 2; bases outside the gene matches: 5. The CDR3 has 15 residues. The germline V gene encodes CDR1 LGHNA and CDR2 YNFKEQ. The CDR3, as DNA: TGTGCCAGCAGCCAGGGAGGACAGGGCAACTATGGCTACACCTTC. Translation: CASSQGGQGNYGYTF.

The V gene is TRBV6-1, the J gene TRBJ2-5, with 7 bases aligning to TRBD1. This CDR3 is built from 14 residues. The junction had 6 bases not matched to a gene; V was cut back by 3 bases and J by 5 bases. The V gene's germline CDR1 is MNHNS and CDR2 SASEGT. The CDR3: CASSDLGGFETQYF. The CDR3 nucleotides read TGTGCCAGCAGTGATCTAGGGGGCTTTGAGACCCAGTACTTC.

This clone was counted a single time. This chain links TRBV9 with TRBJ2-7; D is perhaps TRBD2 (7 bases). V lost 4 bases to trimming and J lost 6 bases, with 11 bases between them. There are 12 residues in the CDR3. Germline CDR1 reads SGDLS; CDR2 reads YYNGEE. The DNA of the CDR3 is TGTGCCAGCAGCCGGGGGGCGGGCGAGCAGTACTTC. Translated: CASSRGAGEQYF. Together with reference TRBV9 and TRBJ2-7, the CDR3 gives the full variable domain: DSGVTQTPKHLITATGQRVTLRCSPRSGDLSVYWYQQSLDQGLQFLIQYYNGEERAKGNILERFSAQQFPDLHSELNLSSLELGDSALYFCASSRGAGEQYFGPGTRLTVT.

The genes are TRBV11-2 and TRBJ1-3; no reliable D call. The CDR3 consists of 13 residues. Deletions cut 4 bases from V and 0 bases from J, with 4 bases between. Germline assignment: CDR1 SGHAT and CDR2 FQNNGV. In DNA, the CDR3 is TGTGCCAGCAGCTCATTCTCTGGAAACACCATATATTTT. Its translation is CASSSFSGNTIYF.

Here the CDR3 reads CASRGGPGELFF. The DNA of the CDR3 is TGTGCCAGCAGGGGGGGACCCGGGGAGCTGTTTTTT. This sequence joins TRBV2 and TRBJ2-2, with a possible D match to TRBD2 (6 bases). V was clipped by 6 bases and J by 6 bases, with 8 bases between them. There are 12 residues in the CDR3. CDR1 is SNHLY and CDR2 is FYNNEI in the germline V gene.

The J gene is TRBJ2-7, the V gene TRBV30; no reliable D call. The CDR3 extends over 13 amino acids. The germline V gene encodes CDR1 GTSNPN and CDR2 SVGIG (reference sequence). Between the trimmed V and J ends, which lost 0 bases and 5 bases, there was a span of 11 bases. CDR3 DNA sequence: TGTGCCTGGAGTGTAACCCCGGTCGACGAGCAGTACTTC. Protein product: CAWSVTPVDEQYF.

The chain is built from TRBV30 and TRBJ2-5; no definite D call. This CDR3 is built from 12 residues. The germline V gene encodes CDR1 GTSNPN and CDR2 SVGIG (reference sequence). V gave up 0 bases and J gave up 5 bases, with 7 bases separating them. The CDR3 protein is CAWSVLRETQYF. As DNA, the CDR3 is TGTGCCTGGAGTGTACTCCGTGAGACCCAGTACTTC. Based on the CDR3 plus reference TRBV30 and TRBJ2-5, the full variable domain is SQTIHQWPATLVQPVGSPLSLECTVEGTSNPNLYWYRQAAGRGLQLLFYSVGIGQISSEVPQNLSASRPQDRQFILSSKKLLLSDSGFYLCAWSVLRETQYFGPGTRLLVL.